The 29 T cell receptor beta chains in this list originate from one sample, sequenced in a study of T cell responses to AZD1222 COVID-19 vaccine. Produced via immunoSEQ multiplex PCR; TCRdb's table is partial and in-frame only. The sample lists approximately 170,000 clones; 88% were seen once. The sequenced sample was peripheral blood, obtained 28 days after the second AZD1222 dose. Every receptor here comes from an adult who received the AZD1222 COVID-19 vaccine.

V usage is TRBV9 and J usage is TRBJ1-6; D is unresolved. V was shortened by 0 bases and J by 8 bases, with 12 bases between the two germline ends. This CDR3 contains 15 residues. Germline V gene data show CDR1 as SGDLS and CDR2 as YYNGEE. CDR3 protein: CASSVVPGKDSPLHF. As DNA, the CDR3 is TGTGCCAGCAGCGTAGTTCCGGGTAAGGATTCACCCCTCCACTTT.

The chain uses TRBV28 and TRBJ1-2; a weak D match, TRBD1 (5 bases). Germline V lookup: CDR1 MDHEN, CDR2 SYDVKM. Deletions cut 5 bases from V and 1 base from J, with 14 bases between. The length of the CDR3 is 15 residues. The CDR3 protein is CASSPSGAFNYGYTF. The CDR3, as DNA: TGTGCCAGCAGTCCCTCCGGGGCCTTTAACTATGGCTACACCTTC.

This chain joins TRBV6-5 and TRBJ1-2; the D is unclear. The CDR3 has 13 amino acids. Germline CDR1 reads MNHEY; CDR2 reads SVGAGI. The germline V and J ends were trimmed by 2 bases and 5 bases, with 9 bases remaining between them. The CDR3 DNA is TGTGCCAGCAGTTACGCGGCTGGATATGGCTACACCTTC. Encoded protein: CASSYAAGYGYTF.

The chain uses TRBV19 and TRBJ1-2, with D uncertain. Trimming cost V 10 bases and J 4 bases, with 7 bases left between them. The CDR3 extends over 10 amino acids. Germline V lookup: CDR1 LNHDA, CDR2 SQIVND (reference sequence). CDR3 loop: CATNSYGYTF. Written as DNA, the CDR3 is TGTGCCACAAACAGCTATGGCTACACCTTC.

The chain has TRBV7-2 and TRBJ2-3; 10 nucleotides agree with TRBD2. With V trimmed by 5 bases and J by 4 bases, 6 bases remained unmatched. The CDR3 contains 15 residues. The germline CDR1 and CDR2 sequences are SGHTA and FQGNSA. The chain's CDR3 is CASSQRGGSSDTQYF. CDR3 nucleotides: TGTGCCAGCAGCCAGCGGGGGGGATCTTCAGATACGCAGTATTTT. Full variable domain (missing parts from reference TRBV7-2 and TRBJ2-3): GAGVSQSPSNKVTEKGKDVELRCDPISGHTALYWYRQSLGQGLEFLIYFQGNSAPDKSGLPSDRFSAERTGGSVSTLTIQRTQQEDSAVYLCASSQRGGSSDTQYFGPGTRLTVL.

This sequence joins TRBV7-2 and TRBJ2-7; TRBD1 might be the D (6 bases). Germline V gives CDR1 SGHTA, CDR2 FQGNSA. V was cut by 5 bases and J by 2 bases, with 16 bases left in between. The CDR3 loop spans 15 amino acids. The CDR3: CASSEWGQGTYEQYF. CDR3 sequence (DNA): TGTGCCAGCAGCGAGTGGGGACAAGGGACCTACGAGCAGTACTTC.

This rearrangement joins TRBV9 to TRBJ2-2; tentatively, D is TRBD2 (6 bases). The CDR3 length is 16 residues. Between the trimmed V and J ends, which lost 0 bases and 6 bases, there was a span of 15 bases. CDR1 and CDR2 (germline): SGDLS, YYNGEE. The CDR3 region has the DNA TGTGCCAGCAGCGTAGCGGCGGTCGGAGGGCCCGGGGAGCTGTTTTTT. Translation gives CASSVAAVGGPGELFF.

The chain has TRBV11-1 and TRBJ2-5; D is tentatively TRBD1 or TRBD2 (6 bases each). In germline, CDR1 is SGHAT, CDR2 FQDESV (reference sequence). V was shortened by 6 bases and J by 1 base, with 15 bases between the two germline ends. This CDR3 spans 15 amino acids. CDR3 sequence reads: CASRSSGAPQETQYF. The CDR3, as DNA: TGTGCCAGCAGGTCGTCGGGGGCCCCCCAAGAGACCCAGTACTTC.

This rearrangement joins TRBV30 to TRBJ1-5; D unclear. This CDR3 is 14 amino acids long. The V and J ends lost 5 bases and 0 bases respectively, with 11 bases between them. The germline V gene encodes CDR1 GTSNPN and CDR2 SVGIG (reference sequence). CDR3 sequence (DNA): TGTGCCTGGTCGTCTGGTGTTAGCAATCAGCCCCAGCATTTT. This sequence encodes CAWSSGVSNQPQHF.

For this clone: Additional DNA sequences in this sample encode the identical CDR3. V is TRBV30 and J is TRBJ2-7; TRBD1 is a possible D gene (5 bases). The length of the CDR3 is 14 residues. Deletions cut 0 bases from V and 3 bases from J, with 12 bases between. From germline, CDR1 is GTSNPN and CDR2 SVGIG (reference sequence). The CDR3 reads CAWSVRGSVYEQYF. The CDR3 DNA follows: TGTGCCTGGAGTGTAAGGGGAAGCGTCTACGAGCAGTACTTC.

This chain uses TRBV6-1 with TRBJ2-7, with D tentatively TRBD1 (6 bases). Germline V gene lookup returns CDR1 MNHNS and CDR2 SASEGT. Between the trimmed V and J ends, which lost 5 bases and 6 bases, there was a span of 14 bases. The length of the CDR3 is 13 residues. CDR3 bases: TGTGCCAGCAGTCTTACCCCAGGGGTCGAGCAGTACTTC. Residues: CASSLTPGVEQYF.

The V call is TRBV30, the J call TRBJ2-3; D might be TRBD1 or TRBD2, each matching 5 bases. The CDR3 totals 14 residues. Germline CDR1 is GTSNPN and CDR2 is SVGIG (reference sequence). Trimming left V 2 bases short and J 3 bases short, with 12 bases between. The DNA for the CDR3 is TGTGCCTGGAGTCCAGGGAGTGTGACAGATACGCAGTATTTT. It is translated as CAWSPGSVTDTQYF.

This clone has a handful of counts. The CDR3 sequence is CASSYGQGISYEQYF. As DNA, the CDR3 is TGTGCCAGCAGTTACGGACAGGGAATCTCCTACGAGCAGTACTTC. The chain is built from TRBV6-2 or TRBV6-3 and TRBJ2-7, with 8 bases lining up with TRBD1. J gave up 0 bases and V 2 bases, and 3 bases lay outside the gene matches. Germline V CDR1 and CDR2: MNHEY, SVGEGT. The CDR3 runs to 15 residues.

J is TRBJ1-1 and V is TRBV11-3, with 10 bases that match TRBD1. CDR3 length equals 14 residues. Germline loops: CDR1 SGHNT, CDR2 YENEEA. Trimming at V came to 4 bases and at J to 5 bases, leaving 4 bases not matched to a gene. CDR3: CASSSGQGETEAFF. DNA for the CDR3: TGTGCCAGCAGCTCAGGACAGGGGGAGACTGAAGCTTTCTTT.

This chain connects TRBV7-9 to TRBJ1-2; perhaps TRBD1 as D (6 bases). V shed 4 bases and J shed 5 bases, with 17 bases lying between them. Germline CDR1 SEHNR, CDR2 FQNEAQ (reference sequence). The CDR3 totals 15 residues. Here the CDR3 reads CASSSTGLGRYGYTF. As DNA, the CDR3 is TGTGCCAGCAGCTCTACAGGGTTGGGGAGGTATGGCTACACCTTC.

The rearrangement joins TRBV9 to TRBJ2-3, with 7 bases matching TRBD2. The germline CDR1 and CDR2 sequences are SGDLS and YYNGEE. The V gene end was trimmed by 1 base and the J gene end by 9 bases; junction bases not matched to a gene: 11. This CDR3 has 15 residues. CDR3 coding DNA: TGTGCCAGCAGCGTAACTGGGAGGGAATATTCAACGCAGTATTTT. Translating gives CASSVTGREYSTQYF.

The chain uses TRBV7-9 and TRBJ1-5; D is unclear. The CDR3 is 14 residues long. Trimming took 3 bases from V and 0 from J, leaving 6 bases between them. Germline values: CDR1 SEHNR, CDR2 FQNEAQ (reference sequence). The CDR3 is CASSLGDSNQPQHF. In DNA, the CDR3 is TGTGCCAGCAGCTTGGGAGATAGCAATCAGCCCCAGCATTTT.

The gene calls are TRBV5-4 and TRBJ2-7; TRBD1 matches 7 bases. Germline V gene lookup returns CDR1 SGHNT and CDR2 YYREEE (reference sequence). V gave up 0 bases and J gave up 1 base; unmatched junction bases: 7. The CDR3 is made up of 16 amino acids. The chain's CDR3 is CASSLDGDSFSYEQYF. CDR3 bases: TGTGCCAGCAGCTTGGACGGGGACAGTTTTTCCTACGAGCAGTACTTC.

The V call is TRBV19, the J call TRBJ1-3; D call uncertain. V dropped 5 bases and J dropped 0 bases, with 8 bases sitting between them. The CDR3 is made up of 14 amino acids. Per the germline V gene, CDR1 is LNHDA and CDR2 is SQIVND (reference sequence). The CDR3 sequence is CASSFQDSGNTIYF. The CDR3 DNA reads TGTGCCAGTAGTTTCCAAGACTCTGGAAACACCATATATTTT.

The chain employs TRBV10-3 and TRBJ2-7, with 11 bases fitting TRBD1. V lost 6 bases and J lost 3; bases outside the gene matches: 7. This CDR3 contains 15 residues. The germline V gene has CDR1 ENHRY and CDR2 SYGVKD. The CDR3: CAISPGQGVYYEQYF. CDR3 nucleotide sequence: TGTGCCATCAGCCCGGGACAGGGGGTATACTACGAGCAGTACTTC.

This chain connects TRBV19 to TRBJ2-3; 13 bases map to TRBD2. The CDR3 spans 16 residues. Trimming removed 5 bases from V and 3 bases from J; junction bases left unmatched: 5. Per the germline V gene, CDR1 is LNHDA and CDR2 is SQIVND (reference sequence). CDR3 sequence reads: CASSPETSGGTDTQYF. DNA for the CDR3: TGTGCCAGTAGTCCCGAGACTAGCGGGGGGACAGATACGCAGTATTTT.

The chain is built from TRBV6-4 and TRBJ2-3; D is possibly TRBD1 (7 bases). Germline V gene data show CDR1 as MRHNA and CDR2 as SNTAGT. Trimming stripped 2 bases from V and 8 bases from J, with 11 bases between. This CDR3 contains 13 residues. The CDR3 nucleotides are TGTGCCAGCAGTGACGTGCAGGGGGGTACGCAGTATTTT. Amino acid sequence: CASSDVQGGTQYF.

The V and J genes are TRBV4-2 and TRBJ1-5; a possible D gene is TRBD1 (6 bases). The CDR3 is 17 amino acids. Trimming stripped 0 bases from V and 1 base from J, with 13 bases between. Germline V gives CDR1 LGHNA, CDR2 YNFKEQ. The CDR3 here is CASSQEVVGASNQPQHF. The CDR3 DNA sequence: TGTGCCAGCAGCCAAGAAGTGGTGGGGGCGAGCAATCAGCCCCAGCATTTT.

This chain connects TRBV2 to TRBJ2-3; 7 bases are a match to TRBD1. After removal of 7 bases from V and 1 base from J, the junction contained 5 bases not matched to a gene. Germline CDR1 SNHLY, CDR2 FYNNEI. This CDR3 is 14 amino acids long. The CDR3, as DNA: TGTGCCAGCACCCTACAGGGGCGCACAGATACGCAGTATTTT. This codes for CASTLQGRTDTQYF.

This clone is a singleton in its sample. The chain links TRBV11-3 to TRBJ1-6; unclear D gene. Germline lookup yields CDR1 SGHNT and CDR2 YENEEA. V was clipped by 1 base and J by 7 bases, with 20 bases between them. The CDR3 is 18 amino acids. CDR3 nucleotides: TGTGCCAGCAGCTTAGTGTTAAAGGGAATGGAAAAGAATTCACCCCTCCACTTT. Translation gives CASSLVLKGMEKNSPLHF.

The J gene is TRBJ2-6, the V gene TRBV6-5; D is unclear. V was cut by 7 bases and J by 0 bases, with 7 bases left in between. Germline V gene sequence: CDR1 MNHEY, CDR2 SVGAGI. The CDR3 length is 14 residues. CDR3 region: CASNLDSGANVLTF. In nucleotides, the CDR3 is TGTGCCAGCAACCTCGACTCTGGGGCCAACGTCCTGACTTTC.

The DNA of the CDR3 is TGTGCCAGCAGCCAAGTAACGGGTTTTGGGGCCAACGTCCTGACTTTC. This sequence encodes CASSQVTGFGANVLTF. This chain joins TRBV3-1 (or the pseudogene TRBV3-2) and TRBJ2-6; D is unclear. V lost 1 base and J 3 bases, leaving 10 bases between the germline ends. Germline-derived CDR1 and CDR2 are LGHDT and YNNKEL (reference sequence). This CDR3 is built from 16 residues.

J is TRBJ2-3 and V is TRBV19; 14 bases line up with TRBD2. This CDR3 is 15 amino acids long. Trimming cost V 7 bases and J 5 bases; bases outside gene matches: 5. The V gene's germline CDR1 is LNHDA and CDR2 SQIVND (reference sequence). The CDR3 spells CASMRLAGGKDTQYF. The CDR3 DNA follows: TGTGCCAGTATGCGACTAGCGGGGGGGAAAGATACGCAGTATTTT. The entire variable domain, with the rest obtained from reference TRBV19 and TRBJ2-3, is as follows: DGGITQSPKYLFRKEGQNVTLSCEQNLNHDAMYWYRQDPGQGLRLIYYSQIVNDFQKGDIAEGYSVSREKKESFPLTVTSAQKNPTAFYLCASMRLAGGKDTQYFGPGTRLTVL.

This sequence joins TRBV19 and TRBJ1-3; D is uncertain. The CDR3 runs 15 residues. The germline V and J ends were trimmed by 5 bases and 1 base, with 12 bases remaining between them. From germline, CDR1 is LNHDA and CDR2 SQIVND (reference sequence). This CDR3 is CASSLFGVSGNTIYF. The CDR3, as DNA: TGTGCCAGTAGTCTCTTCGGGGTTTCTGGAAACACCATATATTTT.